This record covers a single TCR beta chain. Measured with immunoSEQ multiplex PCR; TCRdb has only the in-frame clones, and not every one. The table has 55,000 to 70,000 clones, 89% seen once. The sample comes from a study of T cell changes during pregnancy in multiple sclerosis. This sequence was found in a female donor with multiple sclerosis, enrolled in a pregnancy study. Sequenced material: peripheral blood, taken after pregnancy.

CDR3 sequence reads: CASSMLAGAYNEQFF. The DNA of the CDR3 is TGTGCCAGCAGCATGCTAGCGGGGGCCTACAATGAGCAGTTCTTC. The rearrangement uses TRBV7-8 and TRBJ2-1; 10 bases are shared with TRBD2. CDR1 is SGHVS, CDR2 FQNEAQ, per germline. The length of the CDR3 is 15 residues. The ends lost 5 bases at V and 2 bases at J; junction bases unmatched: 3.